Each of the 23 T cell receptor beta chains below was sequenced from the same sample in a study of blood T cell repertoires in COVID-19. Data came from immunoSEQ multiplex PCR; TCRdb stores just in-frame clones and leaves some out. The data show about 100,000 clones, about 90% seen once. The specimen sequenced was peripheral blood. The source is a man younger than 30 with acute or convalescent COVID-19.

This clone showed up just once. The chain links TRBV5-8 to TRBJ1-2; 7 positions match TRBD1. There are 12 residues in the CDR3. V dropped 2 bases and J dropped 7; count of bases not matched to a gene: 2. Germline CDR1 SGHTS, CDR2 YDEGEE. The CDR3 sequence: CASSFGQAGYTF. The CDR3 nucleotides read TGTGCCAGCAGCTTTGGACAGGCTGGCTACACCTTC.

This CDR3 is CAWTGGDRMDNSPLHF. The DNA of the CDR3 is TGTGCCTGGACAGGAGGGGACAGGATGGATAATTCACCCCTCCACTTT. The chain employs TRBV30 and TRBJ1-6; 8 positions match TRBD1. From germline, CDR1 is GTSNPN and CDR2 SVGIG (reference sequence). The J segment lost 5 bases and the V segment lost 4 bases, leaving 10 bases of the junction unmatched. There are 16 residues in the CDR3.

V usage is TRBV21-1 and J usage is TRBJ2-7; the table's D call of TRBD1 was not tested on the DNA. TRBV21-1 is shown as a pseudogene. The CDR3 spans 17 residues. CDR3 protein: CASSKASLTATNYEQYF. Written as DNA, the CDR3 is TGTGCCAGCAGCAAAGCCTCCTTGACAGCAACCAACTACGAGCAGTACTTC.

The chain is built from TRBV6-5 and TRBJ1-5, with D perhaps matching TRBD1 (6 bases). From germline, CDR1 is MNHEY and CDR2 SVGAGI. V lost 5 bases to trimming and J lost 3 bases, with 8 bases between them. The CDR3 consists of 13 residues. The CDR3 DNA reads TGTGCCAGCAGTACAGGGTTCAATCAGCCCCAGCATTTT. Encoded protein: CASSTGFNQPQHF.

Here the CDR3 reads CASSKGGLRDRLATDTQYF. The CDR3 region has the DNA TGTGCCAGCAGCAAAGGGGGCCTCCGGGACAGGTTAGCCACAGATACGCAGTATTTT. The chain links TRBV21-1 to TRBJ2-3; the DNA was not used to check the table's D call, TRBD1. TRBV21-1 is tagged as a pseudogene. This CDR3 is built from 19 residues.

The CDR3 DNA is TGTGCCAGCTCACCTGACAGGGGGCTAGGAGGCTACACCTTC. Translating gives CASSPDRGLGGYTF. J is TRBJ1-2 and V is TRBV18; 10 bases match TRBD1. The CDR3 has 14 residues. The V gene end was trimmed by 3 bases and the J gene end by 8 bases; junction bases not matched to a gene: 6. Germline loops: CDR1 KGHSH, CDR2 LQKENI.

This clone was counted a single time. J is TRBJ1-2 and V is TRBV7-9, with 8 bases aligning to TRBD1. CDR1 SEHNR and CDR2 FQNEAQ come from the germline V gene (reference sequence). Trimming at V came to 3 bases and at J to 5 bases, leaving 8 bases not matched to a gene. This CDR3 has 15 amino acids. This CDR3 reads CASSLGSTGEYGYTF. DNA of the CDR3: TGTGCCAGCAGCTTGGGCTCGACAGGGGAATATGGCTACACCTTC.

This clone occurred a few times. The V call is TRBV27, the J call TRBJ2-7; TRBD1 is a possible D gene (6 bases). V lost 0 bases and J lost 3, with 9 bases in between. The V gene's germline CDR1 is MNHEY and CDR2 SMNVEV (reference sequence). The CDR3 has 14 residues. The CDR3 DNA reads as TGTGCCAGCAGTTTATCAGGACAGAGCTACGAGCAGTACTTC. This gives the protein CASSLSGQSYEQYF.

As concerns this clone: Compared with germline, one end of the junction differs, possibly owing to a read error. The chain joins TRBV11-2 to TRBJ1-1, with a weak D call TRBD1 (6 bases). Per germline, CDR1 SGHAT and CDR2 FQNNGV. The CDR3 has 14 amino acids. CDR3 in amino acids: CASSPFSPGQLLIF. CDR3 nucleotides: TGTGCCAGCAGCCCCTTCTCCCCCGGACAGCTACTAATATTT.

The chain has TRBV7-8 and TRBJ1-6; D gene unclear. The V and J ends lost 10 bases and 5 bases respectively, with 21 bases between them. This CDR3 is built from 16 residues. Germline assignment: CDR1 SGHVS and CDR2 FQNEAQ. The CDR3 protein is CATGADEGSNNSPLHF. CDR3 DNA: TGTGCCACGGGAGCGGATGAGGGTTCTAATAATTCACCCCTCCACTTT.

The rearrangement links TRBV27 to TRBJ1-1; tentative D call: TRBD1 (6 bases). Trimming cost V 5 bases and J 1 base, with 11 bases left between them. This CDR3 has 14 amino acids. Germline V gives CDR1 MNHEY, CDR2 SMNVEV (reference sequence). CDR3 in amino acids: CASSRQAGNTEAFF. Written as DNA, the CDR3 is TGTGCCAGCAGTCGACAGGCTGGGAACACTGAAGCTTTCTTT.

V usage is TRBV6-5 and J usage is TRBJ1-1; D is uncertain. Trimming shortened V by 5 bases and J by 7 bases, and 20 bases separated the two germline ends. CDR1 is MNHEY, CDR2 SVGAGI, per germline. The CDR3 consists of 15 residues. CDR3 residues: CASSRPSTGKDEAFF. In nucleotides, the CDR3 is TGTGCCAGCAGTCGACCGTCAACGGGAAAGGATGAAGCTTTCTTT.

The DNA of the CDR3 is TGTGCCACCGGTGGAGTAGCTAGCGGTACAGATACGCAGTATTTT. Translating gives CATGGVASGTDTQYF. The rearrangement links TRBV24-1 to TRBJ2-3, with 7 bases identical to TRBD2. This CDR3 region has 15 residues. With 9 bases clipped from V and 3 bases from J, the junction kept 11 bases outside the gene matches. Germline V gene sequence: CDR1 KGHDR, CDR2 SFDVKD.

This clone was recorded only once. The chain employs TRBV30 and TRBJ2-3, with 13 bases lining up with TRBD2. The V segment lost 3 bases and the J segment 6 bases; nucleotides outside the gene matches: 3. The germline V gene encodes CDR1 GTSNPN and CDR2 SVGIG (reference sequence). The CDR3 is made up of 14 amino acids. CDR3 in amino acids: CAWRPGLAGDTQYF. The CDR3 DNA reads TGTGCCTGGAGGCCGGGACTAGCGGGGGATACGCAGTATTTT.

About this clone itself: The junction does not match germline at one end; this may be a read error. Other nucleotide sequences from this sample produce the same CDR3. The chain joins TRBV5-1 to TRBJ2-7; D is perhaps TRBD1 (6 bases). Germline CDR1 is SGHRS and CDR2 is YFSETQ. This CDR3 comprises 14 residues. CDR3 sequence reads: CASSLDSSSYEQYF. The CDR3 nucleotides read TGCGCCAGCAGTTTGGACAGCAGCTCCTACGAGCAGTACTTC.

This clone was counted only a few times. This chain links TRBV12-3 or TRBV12-4 with TRBJ1-1; weak D call: TRBD1 (5 bases). The CDR3 consists of 13 residues. The V and J ends lost 7 bases and 7 bases respectively, with 16 bases between them. Here the CDR3 reads CASTPGGAGEAFF. The CDR3 DNA sequence: TGTGCCAGCACCCCCGGCGGGGCAGGTGAAGCTTTCTTT.

This clone showed up just once. The V gene is TRBV20-1, the J gene TRBJ2-7; 12 nucleotides align to TRBD1. The CDR3 length is 16 residues. Germline CDR1 and CDR2: DFQATT and SNEGSKA (reference sequence). V trimming: 3 bases; J trimming: 4 bases; junction bases outside the gene matches: 10. For the CDR3, the DNA is TGCAGTGCTAGTGAGGGGGGGACAGGGGGCTGGTACGAGCAGTACTTC. This sequence encodes CSASEGGTGGWYEQYF.

The chain is built from TRBV6-5 and TRBJ2-7; 7 bases match TRBD2. CDR1 MNHEY and CDR2 SVGAGI come from the germline V gene. This CDR3 is built from 14 residues. J gave up 4 bases and V 9 bases, and 12 bases lay outside the gene matches. CDR3 bases: TGTGCCAGTGGGATAGCGGGCCCTAGGTACGAGCAGTACTTC. It translates to CASGIAGPRYEQYF.

This clone has a single count. The genes are TRBV11-2 and TRBJ1-1; unclear D gene. The CDR3 spans 15 residues. CDR1 SGHAT and CDR2 FQNNGV come from the germline V gene. Deletions cut 5 bases from V and 4 bases from J, with 17 bases between. CDR3 loop: CASSPPTRLSTEAFF. CDR3 nucleotides: TGTGCCAGCAGCCCCCCCACGCGATTGAGCACTGAAGCTTTCTTT. Full variable domain (rest looked up from reference TRBV11-2 and TRBJ1-1): EAGVAQSPRYKIIEKRQSVAFWCNPISGHATLYWYQQILGQGPKLLIQFQNNGVVDDSQLPKDRFSAERLKGVDSTLKIQPAKLEDSAVYLCASSPPTRLSTEAFFGQGTRLTVV.

The chain is built from TRBV6-5 and TRBJ1-1; D is perhaps TRBD1 (5 bases). The CDR3 extends over 16 amino acids. Looked up from germline, CDR1 is MNHEY and CDR2 is SVGAGI. V was pared by 4 bases and J by 1 base, with 16 bases between. The CDR3 spells CASSWRAGGGNTEAFF. The CDR3 DNA follows: TGTGCCAGCAGTTGGAGGGCAGGTGGGGGGAACACTGAAGCTTTCTTT.

J is TRBJ1-2 and V is TRBV14; D is undetermined. Germline-derived CDR1 and CDR2 are SGHDN and FVKESK. The CDR3 is 13 residues long. Trimming shortened V by 0 bases and J by 4 bases, and 6 bases separated the two germline ends. The CDR3 region has the DNA TGTGCCAGCAGCCAAGATCTATTCTATGGCTACACCTTC. Protein product: CASSQDLFYGYTF.

The V and J genes are TRBV11-2 and TRBJ1-6, with a possible D match to TRBD1 (6 bases). CDR1 is SGHAT and CDR2 is FQNNGV in the germline V gene. Trimming removed 5 bases from V and 10 bases from J, with 21 bases in between. There are 16 residues in the CDR3. CDR3 nucleotides: TGTGCCAGCAGCCCCAGGGACATCTATCCCGGGTCACCCCTCCACTTT. It is translated as CASSPRDIYPGSPLHF.

The chain has TRBV7-9 and TRBJ1-1, with TRBD1 matching 9 bases. Germline assignment: CDR1 SEHNR and CDR2 FQNEAQ (reference sequence). The CDR3 extends over 14 amino acids. The V gene end was trimmed by 3 bases and the J gene end by 3 bases; junction bases not matched to a gene: 2. This CDR3 reads CASSFRDRDTEAFF. Written as DNA, the CDR3 is TGTGCCAGCAGCTTTAGGGACAGGGACACTGAAGCTTTCTTT. Full variable domain (outside the CDR3, taken from reference TRBV7-9 and TRBJ1-1): DTGVSQNPRHKITKRGQNVTFRCDPISEHNRLYWYRQTLGQGPEFLTYFQNEAQLEKSRLLSDRFSAERPKGSFSTLEIQRTEQGDSAMYLCASSFRDRDTEAFFGQGTRLTVV.